This T cell receptor beta chain is drawn from a study of CD8 T cells in Susac syndrome. This clonotype has only a few counts. The V end lost 10 bases, the J end lost 5 bases, and 15 bases lay between the germline ends. The germline gives CDR1 SGHVS, CDR2 FQNEAQ. The CDR3 sequence is 13 residues long. Random hexamers were used to reverse transcribe the RNA input (about 0.5 to 1 ug). From the immunoSEQ multiplex PCR reads, TCRdb called clonotypes with MiXCR, one entry per CDR3 protein. Here the sample spans about 120,000 distinct CDR3 sequences, around nine tenths being singletons. V and J are TRBV7-8 and TRBJ2-1; no clear D. The receptor's source is a human donor in good health. The sequenced sample consisted of CD4+ T cells from PBMCs. Here the CDR3 reads CATRGPGDNEQFF. CDR3 nucleotide sequence: TGTGCCACCCGCGGCCCGGGCGACAATGAGCAGTTCTTC.